This entry concerns a single T cell receptor beta chain. Its target is unknown. This sample was included in a study of beta chain features in type 1 diabetes. As every portion of the isolated RNA was reverse transcribed, the sequencing read expressed TCRB transcripts. Sequenced by immunoSEQ multiplex PCR; TCRdb stores in-frame clones only, minus some. The table has about 70,000 clones, about 48% seen once. V lost 1 base and J lost 5, with 8 bases in between. Germline V CDR1 and CDR2: GTSNPN, SVGIG (reference sequence). This CDR3 region has 12 residues. Study results and limitations: cDNA sequencing could over-represent cells with high TCR expression. Within each of all four CD4+ subsets, Type 1 diabetes patients had TCRB CDR3s that were moderately but significantly shorter.

V and J are TRBV30 and TRBJ2-5; D might be TRBD2 (6 bases). The receptor was derived from a man aged 30 to 39 with type 1 diabetes. Sequencing was done on a sample of central memory CD4+ T cells from blood. The CDR3 DNA reads TGTGCCTGGAGTGGCCGGGGGGAGACCCAGTACTTC. This codes for CAWSGRGETQYF. Supplemented by reference TRBV30 and TRBJ2-5, the full variable domain reads SQTIHQWPATLVQPVGSPLSLECTVEGTSNPNLYWYRQAAGRGLQLLFYSVGIGQISSEVPQNLSASRPQDRQFILSSKKLLLSDSGFYLCAWSGRGETQYFGPGTRLLVL.